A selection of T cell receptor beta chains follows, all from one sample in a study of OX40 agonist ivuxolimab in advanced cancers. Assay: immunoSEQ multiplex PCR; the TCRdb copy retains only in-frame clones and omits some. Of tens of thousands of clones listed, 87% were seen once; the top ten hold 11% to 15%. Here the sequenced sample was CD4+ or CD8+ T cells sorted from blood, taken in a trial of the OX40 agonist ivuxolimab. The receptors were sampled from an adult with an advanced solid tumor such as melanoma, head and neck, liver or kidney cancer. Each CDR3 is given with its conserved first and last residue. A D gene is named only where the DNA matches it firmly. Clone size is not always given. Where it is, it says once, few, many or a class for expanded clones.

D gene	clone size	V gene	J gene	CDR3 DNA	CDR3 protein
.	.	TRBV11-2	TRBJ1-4	TGTGCCAGCAGCTTAGTTCTAAATAATGAAAAACTGTTTTTT	CASSLVLNNEKLFF
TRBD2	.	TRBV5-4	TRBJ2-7	TGTGCCAGCAGCCCCCTAGCGGGAGGCACCTACGAGCAGTACTTC	CASSPLAGGTYEQYF
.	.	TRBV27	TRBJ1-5	TGTGCCAGCAGTAAGGAGTACAATCAGCCCCAGCATTTT	CASSKEYNQPQHF
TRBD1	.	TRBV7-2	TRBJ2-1	TGTGCCAGCAGCTTAGGGGACAGTAGAAGGGAGCAGTTCTTC	CASSLGDSRREQFF
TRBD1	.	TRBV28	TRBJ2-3	TGTGCCAGCAGTTTACCGGGACAGGGCACAGATACGCAGTATTTT	CASSLPGQGTDTQYF
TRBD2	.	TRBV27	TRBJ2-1	TGTGCCAGCAGTTTTGAGGGGTTAGGCGGGAGTTCCTACAATGAGCAGTTCTTC	CASSFEGLGGSSYNEQFF
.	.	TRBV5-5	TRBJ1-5	TGTGCCAGCAGCTTGGTCGGGGGTAGCAATCAGCCCCAGCATTTT	CASSLVGGSNQPQHF
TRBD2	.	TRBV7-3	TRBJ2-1	TGTGCCAGCAGCTTAAATCCTAGCGGGAGCTCCTACAATGAGCAGTTCTTC	CASSLNPSGSSYNEQFF
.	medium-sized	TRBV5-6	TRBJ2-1	TGTGCCAGCAGCTTGGCGCTTATAAGCTCCTACAATGAGCAGTTCTTC	CASSLALISSYNEQFF
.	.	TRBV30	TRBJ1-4	TGTGCCTGGAGTGTGCTGGGGGCCGTCGGTGAAAAACTGTTTTTT	CAWSVLGAVGEKLFF
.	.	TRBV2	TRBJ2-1	TGTGCCAGCCACCTCGGCGGATACAATGAGCAGTTCTTC	CASHLGGYNEQFF
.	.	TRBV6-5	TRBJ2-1	TGTGCCAGCAGTTACATCAGGGGAGGGGGGCAGTTCTTC	CASSYIRGGGQFF
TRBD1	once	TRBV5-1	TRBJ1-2	TGCGCCAGCAGCTTAGGAGGGGGCTTCGGTGGCTACACCTTC	CASSLGGGFGGYTF
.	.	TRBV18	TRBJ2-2	TGTGCCAGCTCACCACCGATACGATTGGACACCGGGGAGCTGTTTTTT	CASSPPIRLDTGELFF
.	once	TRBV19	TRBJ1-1	TGTGCCAGTAGTAGAGGGAGGAACACTGAAGCTTTCTTT	CASSRGRNTEAFF
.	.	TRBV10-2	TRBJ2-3	TGCGCCAGCAGTGACTGGGGCACAGATACGCAGTATTTT	CASSDWGTDTQYF
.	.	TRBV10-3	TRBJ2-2	TGTGCCATCAGTGAACGAGGGGAGGAAGGGGAGCTGTTTTTT	CAISERGEEGELFF
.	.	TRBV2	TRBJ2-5	TGTGCCAGCAGTGACGAGGGGTACCAAGAGACCCAGTACTTC	CASSDEGYQETQYF
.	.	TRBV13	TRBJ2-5	TGTGCCAGCAGCCGCCTGGGGACCGACGAAGAGACCCAGTACTTC	CASSRLGTDEETQYF
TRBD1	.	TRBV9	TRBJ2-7	TGTGCCAGCAGCGTCCAGGGGGACTCCTACGAGCAGTACTTC	CASSVQGDSYEQYF
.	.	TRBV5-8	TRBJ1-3	TGTGCCAGCAGCTTGGTTCAAGGGTCTGGAAACACCATATATTTT	CASSLVQGSGNTIYF
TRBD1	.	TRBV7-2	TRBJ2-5	TGTGCCAGTGGGGGCAGGGGGTACCAAGAGACCCAGTACTTC	CASGGRGYQETQYF
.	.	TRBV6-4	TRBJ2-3	TGTGCCAGCAGTGGGAATTCAGATACGCAGTATTTT	CASSGNSDTQYF
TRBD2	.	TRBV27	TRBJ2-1	TGTGCCAGCAGTCCGTTAGCGGGAGAAAGAGTCGGTGAGCAGTTCTTC	CASSPLAGERVGEQFF
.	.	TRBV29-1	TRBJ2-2	TGCAGCGTTGAAAGCCCGAGTTCGGGGGAGCTGTTTTTT	CSVESPSSGELFF
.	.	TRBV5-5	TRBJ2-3	TGTGCCAGCAGCTTGGCTCGGAGTGAAGGGACGCAGTATTTT	CASSLARSEGTQYF
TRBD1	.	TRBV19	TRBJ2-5	TGTGCCAGTAGTGCCCTGACAGGGGAGTACGAGACCCAGTACTTC	CASSALTGEYETQYF
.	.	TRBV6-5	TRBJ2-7	TGTGCCAGCAGTAGTTGGGGGCTGGACGAGCAGTACTTC	CASSSWGLDEQYF
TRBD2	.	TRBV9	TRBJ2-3	TGTGCCAGCAGCGGCGGACTAGCCTTCGGGTCAGATACGCAGTATTTT	CASSGGLAFGSDTQYF
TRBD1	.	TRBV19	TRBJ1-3	TGTGCCAGCGGACAGGCCAGCTCTGGAAACACCATATATTTT	CASGQASSGNTIYF
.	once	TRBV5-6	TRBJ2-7	TGTGCCAGCAGCTTGCGAGTCTCCGAAGCATACGAGCAGTACTTC	CASSLRVSEAYEQYF
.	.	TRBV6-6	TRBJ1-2	TGTGCCAGCCTGGGACTGGTCTATGGCTACACCTTC	CASLGLVYGYTF
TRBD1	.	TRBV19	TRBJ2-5	TGTGCCAGTAGTATACGTGGGACAGCACAAGAGACCCAGTACTTC	CASSIRGTAQETQYF
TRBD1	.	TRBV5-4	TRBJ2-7	TGTGCCAGCAGCTCCCCGGGACAGGGATCCTACGAGCAGTACTTC	CASSSPGQGSYEQYF
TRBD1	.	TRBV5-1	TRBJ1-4	TGCGCCAGCAGCCCGACAGGGGGCAATGAAAAACTGTTTTTT	CASSPTGGNEKLFF
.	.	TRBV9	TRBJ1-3	TGTGCCAGCAGCGTCCTGGGCGGAAGCTCTGGAAACACCATATATTTT	CASSVLGGSSGNTIYF
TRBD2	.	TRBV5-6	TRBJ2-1	TGTGCCAGCAGCTGGGGACTAGCGGCAGTCTATTACAATGAGCAGTTCTTC	CASSWGLAAVYYNEQFF
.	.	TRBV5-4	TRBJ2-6	TGTGCCAGCAGCTTGGGCATGCTAGTAACTGGGGCCAACGTCCTGACTTTC	CASSLGMLVTGANVLTF
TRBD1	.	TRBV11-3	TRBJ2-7	TGTGCCAGCAGCTTGATAGGGACAGGAGGTTACGAGCAGTACTTC	CASSLIGTGGYEQYF
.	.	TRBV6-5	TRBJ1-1	TGTGCCAGCAGTTATGGGCAGGGAGTCACTGAAGCTTTCTTT	CASSYGQGVTEAFF
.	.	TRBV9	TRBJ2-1	TGTGCCAGCAGCGTGATGGAGTACAATGAGCAGTTCTTC	CASSVMEYNEQFF
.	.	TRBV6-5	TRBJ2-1	TGTGCCAGCAGTCGGGGTAGGAGCTCCTACAATGAGCAGTTCTTC	CASSRGRSSYNEQFF
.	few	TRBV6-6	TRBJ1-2	TGTGCCAGCAGTTCCTCGGGGGGGAGAGGCTACACCTTC	CASSSSGGRGYTF
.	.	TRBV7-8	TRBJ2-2	TGTGCCAGCAGCCCCACCCCCGGGGCCACCGGGGAGCTGTTTTTT	CASSPTPGATGELFF
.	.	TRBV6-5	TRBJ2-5	TGTGCCAGCAGTTACTCGATTGCGGGAAAACTGGAGACCCAGTACTTC	CASSYSIAGKLETQYF